Sequencing of this T cell receptor (beta chain) was carried out in a study of blood T cell repertoires in COVID-19. Study as a whole: The United States, Italy and Spain provided the acute and convalescent COVID-19 samples. From T cells, B-cell-depleted T cells, or PBMCs came the material, which was cDNA or gDNA.

CDR3 length equals 16 residues. Unmatched junction bases numbered 12, after V lost 10 bases and J lost 2 bases. The germline V gene encodes CDR1 LNHDA and CDR2 SQIVND (reference sequence). Per the original methods: Researchers report that nucleated cell counts were estimated from reference gene primer amplification. Generated by immunoSEQ multiplex PCR, the TCRdb table keeps only in-frame clones and is missing some. That table furnishes V, J and clone size, whereas the DNA furnished D and trimming. The table lists fewer than 400,000 clones, around four fifths of them singletons. V usage is TRBV19 and J usage is TRBJ1-2; 11 bases match TRBD1. This receptor was identified in a man aged 25 to 40 with active or convalescent COVID-19. Material for sequencing was peripheral blood. CDR3 DNA sequence: TGTGCCACCCGAGGGGGACAGGGGGACCCAAACTATGGCTACACCTTC. Translated, it gives CATRGGQGDPNYGYTF.